This T cell receptor beta chain was documented in a study of cytomegalovirus exposure and HLA in healthy donors. Here immunoSEQ multiplex PCR was the method, and the copy in TCRdb shows in-frame clones only, minus some. The sample consists of a few hundred thousand clones, about 90% of them appearing once. The ends were cut back, 5 bases at V and 5 bases at J, with 18 bases in the middle. CDR1 and CDR2 from the germline V gene are SGHTA and FQGNSA. The CDR3 totals 15 residues. The chain joins TRBV7-2 to TRBJ1-1; tentatively, D is TRBD1 (6 bases). The sample comprised PBMCs. The source of this sequence is a man between 18 and 29 years old in good health and CMV-seropositive. The DNA of the CDR3 is TGTGCCAGCAGCCAGATGACAGGCCGATGGACTGAAGCTTTCTTT. Translating gives CASSQMTGRWTEAFF.